This T cell receptor (beta chain) was retrieved from a study of shared clonotypes between healthy human individuals. Looked up from germline, CDR1 is MDHEN and CDR2 is SYDVKM. The CDR3 covers 12 residues. As to this clone: A read error may produce the germline difference seen at one junction end. The same CDR3 can be traced to other DNA sequences in this sample.

Libraries were prepared by immunoSEQ multiplex PCR; TCRdb keeps only in-frame clonotypes and omits some of them. The sample lists approximately 2.5 million clones, about 92% occurring once. The TCR originated in a man aged 18 to 29 in good health. The sequenced sample consisted of naive CD4+ T cells sorted from blood. Described subset: CD45RA+ positively selected. The genes are TRBV28 and TRBJ1-5; tentatively, D is TRBD1 (5 bases). The CDR3 DNA follows: TGCGCCAGCAGGGCCACCAATCAGCCCCAGCATTTT. This codes for CASRATNQPQHF.